Listed here are 11 T cell receptor beta chains from one sample, sequenced in a study of beta chain features in type 1 diabetes. The study reverse transcribed the entire isolated RNA, so it sequenced expressed TCRB transcripts. The repertoire was sequenced with immunoSEQ multiplex PCR; TCRdb's copy has only in-frame clones and lacks some. The table shows some 500,000 clones, with roughly an eighth occurring only once. Sequencing was performed on naive CD4+ T cells from blood. The receptor set was obtained from a woman aged 18-29 years in good health.

The chain is built from TRBV2 and TRBJ1-1; D possibly corresponds to TRBD1 (5 bases). CDR1 is SNHLY, CDR2 FYNNEI, per germline. CDR3 length: 15 residues. The V end lost 9 bases, the J end lost 0 bases, and 17 bases lay between the germline ends. The CDR3 region is CARLGTSSMNTEAFF. CDR3 DNA sequence: TGTGCCAGGCTTGGGACTTCTTCTATGAACACTGAAGCTTTCTTT.

The chain carries TRBV5-6 and TRBJ1-5; D unresolved. CDR1 SGHDT and CDR2 YYEEEE come from the germline V gene. CDR3 length equals 13 residues. V was clipped by 2 bases and J by 4 bases, with 7 bases between them. The CDR3: CASSFSGNQPQHF. For the CDR3, the DNA is TGTGCCAGCAGCTTTTCGGGGAATCAGCCCCAGCATTTT.

The chain carries TRBV9 and TRBJ2-7; D is uncertain. The CDR3 has 15 residues. The V gene's germline CDR1 is SGDLS and CDR2 YYNGEE. The V and J ends lost 1 base and 4 bases respectively, with 15 bases between them. The CDR3 loop reads CASSVRAEPPYEQYF. CDR3 in DNA: TGTGCCAGCAGCGTACGGGCGGAGCCCCCGTACGAGCAGTACTTC.

This clone was detected only a few times. CDR3 DNA sequence: TGTGCCAGCAGCTGGGGACAGAACACTGAAGCTTTCTTT. It translates to CASSWGQNTEAFF. The chain links TRBV7-2 to TRBJ1-1; D may be TRBD1 (6 bases). There are 13 residues in the CDR3. Trimming cost V 4 bases and J 1 base, with 7 bases left between them. CDR1 is SGHTA, CDR2 FQGNSA, per germline.

The rearrangement links TRBV18 to TRBJ2-1; D possibly corresponds to TRBD1 (5 bases). The CDR3 length is 13 residues. Looked up from germline, CDR1 is KGHSH and CDR2 is LQKENI. The V end lost 6 bases, the J end lost 5 bases, and 11 bases lay between the germline ends. CDR3: CASSSQGNNEQFF. DNA of the CDR3: TGTGCCAGCTCGTCCCAGGGAAACAATGAGCAGTTCTTC. The full variable domain, completed using reference TRBV18 and TRBJ2-1, is NAGVMQNPRHLVRRRGQEARLRCSPMKGHSHVYWYRQLPEEGLKFMVYLQKENIIDESGMPKERFSAEFPKEGPSILRIQQVVRGDSAAYFCASSSQGNNEQFFGPGTRLTVL.

In this sample, this clone turned up a few times. The CDR3 DNA reads TGCAGCGTTGAAGCCCCCGGACTTGATACGCAGTATTTT. Amino acids: CSVEAPGLDTQYF. The J gene is TRBJ2-3, the V gene TRBV29-1; D might be TRBD2 (5 bases). Trimming cost V 1 base and J 6 bases, with 11 bases left between them. CDR1 and CDR2 from the germline V gene are SQVTM and ANQGSEA. The CDR3 is 13 amino acids.

This clone came up a few times. The V call is TRBV7-9, the J call TRBJ2-3; D ambiguous. Germline CDR1 and CDR2: SEHNR and FQNEAQ (reference sequence). The CDR3 contains 16 residues. Deletions cut 1 base from V and 0 bases from J, with 11 bases between. For the CDR3, the DNA is TGTGCCAGCAGCTTAGGCCTAGGCCAGAGCACAGATACGCAGTATTTT. Residues: CASSLGLGQSTDTQYF.

The V gene is TRBV28, the J gene TRBJ1-4; 8 bases match TRBD1. Trimming cost V 6 bases and J 8 bases; bases outside gene matches: 8. Germline V gives CDR1 MDHEN, CDR2 SYDVKM. CDR3 length: 14 residues. The CDR3 loop reads CASRKTGVGEKLFF. The CDR3 DNA reads TGTGCCAGCAGAAAGACAGGGGTAGGGGAAAAACTGTTTTTT.

This clone was recorded a few times. The rearrangement links TRBV29-1 to TRBJ2-1, with TRBD2 identical over 9 bases. Germline V lookup: CDR1 SQVTM, CDR2 ANQGSEA. The CDR3 is made up of 13 amino acids. V lost 7 bases, J lost 2 bases, and 3 bases stayed unmatched. CDR3 nucleotides: TGCAGCGCGGTAGCGGGAGCCTACAATGAGCAGTTCTTC. As protein: CSAVAGAYNEQFF.

This clone was picked up a small number of times. The V call is TRBV7-6, the J call TRBJ2-3; D possibly corresponds to TRBD1 (5 bases). V was clipped by 1 base and J by 4 bases, with 15 bases between them. The germline V gene has CDR1 SGHVS and CDR2 FNYEAQ. This CDR3 is built from 16 residues. CDR3 loop: CASSLGGSGIPDTQYF. As DNA, the CDR3 is TGTGCCAGCAGCTTAGGCGGATCAGGGATTCCAGATACGCAGTATTTT.

This clone was seen more than once but under ten times. The rearrangement links TRBV6-5 to TRBJ1-6; D remains ambiguous. This CDR3 region has 14 residues. Trimming pared 6 bases from V and 7 bases from J, leaving 13 bases between. Germline CDR1 reads MNHEY; CDR2 reads SVGAGI. CDR3 in DNA: TGTGCCAGCAGGGAATACAGAGTCAATTCACCCCTCCACTTT. This codes for CASREYRVNSPLHF.